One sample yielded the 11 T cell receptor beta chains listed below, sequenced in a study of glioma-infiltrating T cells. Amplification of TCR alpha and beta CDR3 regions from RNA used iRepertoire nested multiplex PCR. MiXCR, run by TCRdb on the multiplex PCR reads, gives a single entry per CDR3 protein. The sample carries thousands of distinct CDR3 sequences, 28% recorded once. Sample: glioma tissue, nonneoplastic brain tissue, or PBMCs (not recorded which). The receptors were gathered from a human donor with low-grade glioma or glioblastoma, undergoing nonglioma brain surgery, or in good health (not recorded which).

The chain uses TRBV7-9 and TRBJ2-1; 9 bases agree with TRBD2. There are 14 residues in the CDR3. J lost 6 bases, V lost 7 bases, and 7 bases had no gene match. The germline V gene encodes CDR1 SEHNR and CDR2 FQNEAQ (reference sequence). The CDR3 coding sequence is TGTGCCAGCATCCGTAGGGGACTAGCCAATGAGCAGTTCTTC. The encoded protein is CASIRRGLANEQFF.

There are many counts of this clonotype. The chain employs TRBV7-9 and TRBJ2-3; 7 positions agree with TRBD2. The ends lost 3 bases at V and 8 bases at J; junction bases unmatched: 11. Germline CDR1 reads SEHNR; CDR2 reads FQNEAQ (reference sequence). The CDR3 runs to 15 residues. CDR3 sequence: CASSLVSGEVGTQYF. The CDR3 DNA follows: TGTGCCAGCAGCTTGGTCAGCGGGGAAGTCGGTACGCAGTATTTT.

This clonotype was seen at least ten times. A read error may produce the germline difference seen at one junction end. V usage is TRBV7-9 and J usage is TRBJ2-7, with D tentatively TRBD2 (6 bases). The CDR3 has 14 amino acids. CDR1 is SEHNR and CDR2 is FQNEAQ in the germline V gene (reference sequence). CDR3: CASSYSLAYYKQYF. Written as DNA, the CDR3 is TGTGCCAGCAGCTATTCCCTAGCGTACTACAAGCAGTACTTC.

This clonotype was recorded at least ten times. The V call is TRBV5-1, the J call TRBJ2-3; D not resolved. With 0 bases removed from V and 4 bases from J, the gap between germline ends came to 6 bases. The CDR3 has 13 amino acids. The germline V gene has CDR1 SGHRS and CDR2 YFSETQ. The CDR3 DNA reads TGCGCCAGCAGCTTGGAGGTCGCAGATACGCAGTATTTT. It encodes CASSLEVADTQYF.

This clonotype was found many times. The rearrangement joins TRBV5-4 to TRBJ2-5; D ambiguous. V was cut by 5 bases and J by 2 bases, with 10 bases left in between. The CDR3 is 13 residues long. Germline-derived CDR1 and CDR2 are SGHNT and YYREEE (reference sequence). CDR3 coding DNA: TGTGCCAGCAGACTGGACGGACAAGAGACCCAGTACTTC. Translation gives CASRLDGQETQYF. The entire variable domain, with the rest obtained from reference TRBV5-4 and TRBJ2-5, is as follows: ETGVTQSPTHLIKTRGQQVTLRCSSQSGHNTVSWYQQALGQGPQFIFQYYREEENGRGNFPPRFSGLQFPNYSSELNVNALELDDSALYLCASRLDGQETQYFGPGTRLLVL.

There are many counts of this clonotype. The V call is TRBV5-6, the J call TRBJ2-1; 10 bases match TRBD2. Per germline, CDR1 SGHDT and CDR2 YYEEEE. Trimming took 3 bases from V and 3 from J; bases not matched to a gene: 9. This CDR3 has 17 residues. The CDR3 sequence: CASSYHSGLADYNEQFF. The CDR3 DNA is TGTGCCAGCAGCTACCACTCTGGACTAGCGGACTACAATGAGCAGTTCTTC.

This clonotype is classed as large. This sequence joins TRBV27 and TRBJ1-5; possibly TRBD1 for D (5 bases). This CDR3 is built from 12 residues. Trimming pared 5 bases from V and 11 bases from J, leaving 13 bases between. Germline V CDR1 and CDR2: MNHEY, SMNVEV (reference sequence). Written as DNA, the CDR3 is TGTGCCAGCAGTCACCAGGGATGGGCCCAGCATTTT. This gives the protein CASSHQGWAQHF.

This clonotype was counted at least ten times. As DNA, the CDR3 is TGTGCCAGCAGCTTAGATATAAGTTCGGCCGGCCAGTACTTC. It encodes CASSLDISSAGQYF. The chain is built from TRBV11-2 and TRBJ2-7; no definite D call. CDR1 is SGHAT, CDR2 FQNNGV, per germline. Trimming removed 0 bases at V and 10 bases at J, with 16 bases between. This CDR3 spans 14 amino acids.

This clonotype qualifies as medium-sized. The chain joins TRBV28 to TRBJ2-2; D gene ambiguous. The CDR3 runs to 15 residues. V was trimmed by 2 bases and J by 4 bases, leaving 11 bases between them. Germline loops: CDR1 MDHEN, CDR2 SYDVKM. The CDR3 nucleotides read TGTGCCAGCAGTTTAGTTATGTACGTCACCGGGGAGCTGTTTTTT. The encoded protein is CASSLVMYVTGELFF.

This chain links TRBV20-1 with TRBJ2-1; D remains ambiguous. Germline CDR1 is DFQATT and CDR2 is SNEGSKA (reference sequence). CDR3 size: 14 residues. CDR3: CLANPCGMYNEQFF. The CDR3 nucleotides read TGCCTTGCTAACCCTTGTGGGATGTACAATGAGCAGTTCTTC.

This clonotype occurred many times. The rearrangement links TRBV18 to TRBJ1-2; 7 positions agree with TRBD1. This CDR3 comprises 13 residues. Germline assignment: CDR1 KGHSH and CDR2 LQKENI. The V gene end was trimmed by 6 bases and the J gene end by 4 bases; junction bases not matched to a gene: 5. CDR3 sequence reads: CASSQRDSYGYTF. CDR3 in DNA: TGTGCCAGCTCTCAACGGGACAGCTATGGCTACACCTTC. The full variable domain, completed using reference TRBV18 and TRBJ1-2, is NAGVMQNPRHLVRRRGQEARLRCSPMKGHSHVYWYRQLPEEGLKFMVYLQKENIIDESGMPKERFSAEFPKEGPSILRIQQVVRGDSAAYFCASSQRDSYGYTFGSGTRLTVV.